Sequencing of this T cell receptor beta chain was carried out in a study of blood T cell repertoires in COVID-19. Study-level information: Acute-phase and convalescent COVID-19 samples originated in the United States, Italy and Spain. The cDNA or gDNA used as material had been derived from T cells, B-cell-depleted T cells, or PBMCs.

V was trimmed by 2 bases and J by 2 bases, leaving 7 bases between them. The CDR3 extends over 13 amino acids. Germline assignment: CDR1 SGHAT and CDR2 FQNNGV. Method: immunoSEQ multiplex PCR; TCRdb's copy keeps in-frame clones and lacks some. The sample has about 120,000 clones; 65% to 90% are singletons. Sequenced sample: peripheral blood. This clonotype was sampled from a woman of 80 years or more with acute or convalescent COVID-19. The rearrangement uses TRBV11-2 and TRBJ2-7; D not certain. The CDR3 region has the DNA TGTGCCAGCAGCTTAACTGAGGCCTACGAGCAGTACTTC. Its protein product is CASSLTEAYEQYF.